The 12 T cell receptor beta chains given below trace back to one sample, sequenced in a study of radiation and T cells in renal cell carcinoma (dated by TCRdb to 2020 to 2021). This specimen's time point label, per the study, means: blood 2 weeks post-SBRT. Sample treatment or condition, as interpreted from the label and publication: 15 Gy SBRT to primary tumor, nephrectomy 4 weeks later. The library came from the immunoSEQ multiplex PCR assay. TCRdb carries this immuneACCESS record with in-frame sequences only. Its versions omit some clonotypes, under half of them owing to an unresolved V gene in the studies checked, with the rest unexplained. Here the sample has about 150,000 clones; about 91% occur a single time. In total, the top ten clones hold 10% to 15% of the sample. The sequences come from blood, collected from a patient whose treatment included radiotherapy and nephrectomy. These receptors originate from a woman aged 50 to 65 with renal cell carcinoma.

The rearrangement uses TRBV25-1 and TRBJ1-2, with TRBD1 as a possible D gene (5 bases). The length of the CDR3 is 17 residues. The V gene lost 1 base and the J gene lost 0 bases, with 15 bases spanning the gap. Germline V CDR1 and CDR2: MGHDK, SYGVNS. This CDR3 reads CASSEWGSGLSNYGYTF. For the CDR3, the DNA is TGTGCCAGCAGTGAATGGGGGTCAGGACTTTCTAACTATGGCTACACCTTC.

This rearrangement joins TRBV5-4 to TRBJ2-2, with 11 bases identical to TRBD1. The CDR3 sequence is 16 residues long. Germline V CDR1 and CDR2: SGHNT, YYREEE (reference sequence). The V segment lost 4 bases and the J segment 5 bases; nucleotides outside the gene matches: 7. CDR3 sequence: CASSPGQGAVTGELFF. CDR3 DNA: TGTGCCAGCAGCCCAGGACAGGGGGCAGTAACCGGGGAGCTGTTTTTT.

The rearrangement uses TRBV9 and TRBJ2-2; 8 bases match TRBD2. V was clipped by 0 bases and J by 1 base; unmatched bases: 2. The CDR3 covers 16 residues. Germline-derived CDR1 and CDR2 are SGDLS and YYNGEE. CDR3 nucleotides: TGTGCCAGCAGCGTAGTTAGCGGGGTGAACACCGGGGAGCTGTTTTTT. It encodes CASSVVSGVNTGELFF. The variable domain in full, with the rest retrieved from reference TRBV9 and TRBJ2-2, is DSGVTQTPKHLITATGQRVTLRCSPRSGDLSVYWYQQSLDQGLQFLIQYYNGEERAKGNILERFSAQQFPDLHSELNLSSLELGDSALYFCASSVVSGVNTGELFFGEGSRLTVL.

The chain uses TRBV6-1 and TRBJ1-2, with 7 positions matching TRBD1. CDR1 is MNHNS and CDR2 is SASEGT in the germline V gene. This CDR3 comprises 15 residues. Trimming took 2 bases from V and 0 from J; bases not matched to a gene: 3. This CDR3 reads CASSEPGTANYGYTF. For the CDR3, the DNA is TGTGCCAGCAGTGAACCAGGGACAGCTAACTATGGCTACACCTTC.

In the case of this clone: At the DNA level, this CDR3 is encoded by other sequences in the same sample as well. V and J are TRBV18 and TRBJ1-1, with D perhaps matching TRBD1 (5 bases). Germline V gene sequence: CDR1 KGHSH, CDR2 LQKENI. CDR3 length equals 13 residues. The ends were cut back, 2 bases at V and 2 bases at J, with 6 bases in the middle. The CDR3 DNA follows: TGTGCCAGCTCACCAGGGGCCAACACTGAAGCTTTCTTT. It codes for CASSPGANTEAFF.

This clone occurred once. V usage is TRBV5-8 and J usage is TRBJ1-5; TRBD1 might be the D (5 bases). The CDR3 spans 13 residues. Trimming pared 4 bases from V and 5 bases from J, leaving 10 bases between. Germline CDR1 is SGHTS and CDR2 is YDEGEE. CDR3 DNA: TGTGCCAGCAGCAGCACCAGGGATCAGCCCCAGCATTTT. Protein product: CASSSTRDQPQHF.

A single count supports this clone. The chain combines TRBV10-3 with TRBJ2-5; weak D call: TRBD1 (5 bases). This CDR3 is built from 13 residues. The V end was cut by 4 bases, the J end by 1 base, with 7 bases between. Germline CDR1 ENHRY, CDR2 SYGVKD. CDR3 sequence: CAISVGPQETQYF. In DNA, the CDR3 is TGTGCCATCAGTGTGGGGCCCCAAGAGACCCAGTACTTC.

The chain links TRBV7-3 to TRBJ2-7; the D gene is possibly TRBD2 (6 bases). The CDR3 length is 15 residues. Per the germline V gene, CDR1 is SGHTA and CDR2 is FQGTGA. V gave up 1 base and J gave up 6 bases, with 16 bases separating them. The CDR3 bases are TGTGCCAGCAGCTTAAATCGGGGGAACTACGGCGAGCAGTACTTC. Translation: CASSLNRGNYGEQYF.

The CDR3 region is CASSELRRDTQYF. The CDR3 DNA is TGTGCCAGCAGTGAGCTACGGCGAGATACGCAGTATTTT. The chain links TRBV6-1 to TRBJ2-3; no clear D gene. The CDR3 is made up of 13 amino acids. Trimming took 3 bases from V and 5 from J, leaving 9 bases between them. Germline V gene data show CDR1 as MNHNS and CDR2 as SASEGT.

Regarding this clone: This CDR3 is also generated by other DNA sequences in the sample. This chain links TRBV20-1 with TRBJ2-5; no reliable D call. V was cut by 2 bases and J by 1 base, with 2 bases left in between. Germline assignment: CDR1 DFQATT and CDR2 SNEGSKA (reference sequence). This CDR3 region has 11 residues. In nucleotides, the CDR3 is TGCAGTGCTAGACCCCAAGAGACCCAGTACTTC. It encodes CSARPQETQYF.

The chain uses TRBV29-1 and TRBJ2-5; maybe TRBD1 (5 bases). The DNA end is a closer match to TRBJ2-7, so the J assignment may be wrong. The CDR3 covers 14 residues. The germline gives CDR1 SQVTM, CDR2 ANQGSEA. The CDR3 nucleotides read TGCAGCGTTGGGCCAGGGTTAAGGGACTACGAGCAGTACTTC. This translates into CSVGPGLRDYEQYF.

The genes are TRBV4-3 and TRBJ2-7; 10 positions match TRBD2. Germline CDR1 is LGHNA and CDR2 is YSLEER. Trimming cost V 3 bases and J 1 base; bases outside gene matches: 3. The CDR3 is made up of 15 amino acids. CDR3 nucleotide sequence: TGCGCCAGCAGCCAGAGCGGGGGGGCTTCCTACGAGCAGTACTTC. Translation: CASSQSGGASYEQYF.